The 15 T cell receptor beta chains in this list originate from one sample, sequenced in a study of cytomegalovirus exposure and HLA in healthy donors. 13 Jbeta primers and 60 Vbeta primers were used for the PCR. Sequenced by immunoSEQ multiplex PCR; TCRdb stores in-frame clones only, minus some. The table lists 30,000 to 40,000 clones, roughly two fifths of them singletons. Sequencing was done on a sample of PBMCs. These receptors all stem from a woman in her forties or fifties in good health and CMV-seronegative.

This clone was found a few times. The CDR3 sequence is CAWTGGTGHNSPLHF. CDR3 nucleotides: TGTGCCTGGACCGGCGGGACAGGGCACAATTCACCCCTCCACTTT. The chain has TRBV30 and TRBJ1-6, with TRBD1 matching over 9 bases. V lost 4 bases to trimming and J lost 7 bases; unmatched junction nucleotides: 8. The CDR3 is 15 residues long. Germline V gives CDR1 GTSNPN, CDR2 SVGIG (reference sequence).

This clone has more than one count but fewer than ten. This chain connects TRBV2 to TRBJ1-1; tentative D call: TRBD1 (6 bases). Between the trimmed V and J ends, which lost 11 bases and 4 bases, there was a span of 14 bases. This CDR3 contains 12 residues. Germline values: CDR1 SNHLY, CDR2 FYNNEI. The CDR3 region has the DNA TGTGCCGGTCGCCAGGGGAGCACTGAAGCTTTCTTT. This gives the protein CAGRQGSTEAFF.

This clone appeared once. The V and J genes are TRBV7-8 and TRBJ2-7, with a possible D match to TRBD1 (6 bases). CDR1 is SGHVS, CDR2 FQNEAQ, per germline. There are 14 residues in the CDR3. The ends were cut back, 5 bases at V and 0 bases at J, with 11 bases in the middle. Here the CDR3 DNA reads TGTGCCAGCAGCCCTATGACAGGCTCCTACGAGCAGTACTTC. Amino acid sequence: CASSPMTGSYEQYF.

Written as DNA, the CDR3 is TGTGCCAGCAGCACTTCGGGACAGGGGAGATATGGCTACACCTTC. Amino acids: CASSTSGQGRYGYTF. The genes are TRBV7-2 and TRBJ1-2; 10 bases are shared with TRBD1. The CDR3 is 15 amino acids. Germline assignment: CDR1 SGHTA and CDR2 FQGNSA. The V gene end was trimmed by 5 bases and the J gene end by 5 bases; junction bases not matched to a gene: 8. Based on the CDR3 plus reference TRBV7-2 and TRBJ1-2, the full variable domain is GAGVSQSPSNKVTEKGKDVELRCDPISGHTALYWYRQSLGQGLEFLIYFQGNSAPDKSGLPSDRFSAERTGGSVSTLTIQRTQQEDSAVYLCASSTSGQGRYGYTFGSGTRLTVV.

This CDR3 reads CASRGQGKGEKLFF. The CDR3 nucleotides read TGCGCCAGCAGGGGGCAGGGCAAAGGTGAAAAACTGTTTTTT. The chain is built from TRBV5-1 and TRBJ1-4; D perhaps matches TRBD1 (5 bases). This CDR3 is built from 14 residues. Per germline, CDR1 SGHRS and CDR2 YFSETQ. V was clipped by 5 bases and J by 7 bases, with 15 bases between them.

This chain connects TRBV7-9 to TRBJ2-5, with 14 bases matching TRBD2. CDR1 SEHNR and CDR2 FQNEAQ come from the germline V gene (reference sequence). Trimming cost V 4 bases and J 4 bases; bases outside gene matches: 8. The length of the CDR3 is 17 residues. For the CDR3, the DNA is TGTGCCAGCAGCTCCGGCGGGACTAGCGGGAGAGGAGAGACCCAGTACTTC. Translation: CASSSGGTSGRGETQYF.

The V call is TRBV6-5, the J call TRBJ2-1; D might be TRBD2 (5 bases). Germline V lookup: CDR1 MNHEY, CDR2 SVGAGI. V lost 6 bases, J lost 3 bases, and 12 bases lay in between. This CDR3 spans 14 amino acids. CDR3 loop: CASSPGGRYNEQFF. DNA of the CDR3: TGTGCCAGCAGCCCCGGCGGGCGCTACAATGAGCAGTTCTTC.

This clone has only a few counts. V usage is TRBV6-1 and J usage is TRBJ1-2, with TRBD1 identical over 7 bases. J lost 5 bases, V lost 4 bases, and 10 bases had no gene match. The germline CDR1 and CDR2 sequences are MNHNS and SASEGT. The CDR3 contains 15 residues. The CDR3 DNA reads as TGTGCCAGCAGTGCGACAGGGACTTATGGTTATGGCTACACCTTC. Encoded protein: CASSATGTYGYGYTF.

The chain links TRBV12-5 to TRBJ2-3, with D tentatively TRBD2 (5 bases). V dropped 6 bases and J dropped 5 bases, with 18 bases sitting between them. Germline CDR1 and CDR2: LGHNT and FRNRAP. The CDR3 is 15 residues long. CDR3 bases: TGTGCTAGTGGGGAAGCGAGAAATGAGGGAGATACGCAGTATTTT. Encoded protein: CASGEARNEGDTQYF.

This clone was observed a handful of times. The chain couples TRBV7-8 to TRBJ1-1; no reliable D call. Trimming shortened V by 5 bases and J by 7 bases, and 14 bases separated the two germline ends. Germline-derived CDR1 and CDR2 are SGHVS and FQNEAQ. The CDR3 length is 13 residues. CDR3 sequence reads: CASSEPGPYEAFF. Here the CDR3 DNA reads TGTGCCAGCAGCGAACCGGGTCCCTATGAAGCTTTCTTT.

In this sample, this clone turned up a few times. V gene TRBV28 combines with J gene TRBJ1-5; no clear D. This CDR3 contains 15 residues. Germline CDR1 and CDR2: MDHEN and SYDVKM. The ends were cut back, 6 bases at V and 7 bases at J, with 19 bases in the middle. The CDR3 protein is CASSLDQFTGQPQHF. The DNA for the CDR3 is TGTGCCAGCAGCCTAGACCAATTTACGGGACAGCCCCAGCATTTT.

The CDR3 reads CATTRGTEAFF. The CDR3 bases are TGTGCCACCACGAGGGGGACTGAAGCTTTCTTT. The V call is TRBV27, the J call TRBJ1-1, with a possible D match to TRBD1 (6 bases). V lost 10 bases, J lost 5 bases, and 11 bases lay in between. Germline CDR1 MNHEY, CDR2 SMNVEV (reference sequence). This CDR3 is 11 amino acids long.

In this sample, this clone turned up a few times. This chain uses TRBV5-4 with TRBJ2-1; 9 nucleotides agree with TRBD2. Looked up from germline, CDR1 is SGHNT and CDR2 is YYREEE (reference sequence). CDR3 length: 15 amino acids. Unmatched junction bases numbered 8, after V lost 5 bases and J lost 5 bases. CDR3 loop: CASSLTSGPNNEQFF. CDR3 bases: TGTGCCAGCAGTCTTACTAGCGGGCCTAACAATGAGCAGTTCTTC.

The rearrangement uses TRBV7-2 and TRBJ2-7; D is undetermined. Trimming took 4 bases from V and 7 from J, leaving 11 bases between them. In germline, CDR1 is SGHTA, CDR2 FQGNSA. The CDR3 spans 12 residues. The CDR3 region has the DNA TGTGCCAGCAGCTCGACTCGTCGGGAGCAGTACTTC. Encoded protein: CASSSTRREQYF.

This chain joins TRBV29-1 and TRBJ2-1, with a weak D call TRBD2 (5 bases). Trimming removed 6 bases from V and 6 bases from J, with 12 bases in between. This CDR3 is built from 12 residues. The germline gives CDR1 SQVTM, CDR2 ANQGSEA. CDR3 protein: CSVRDHFNEQFF. The DNA of the CDR3 is TGCAGCGTCCGGGATCACTTCAATGAGCAGTTCTTC.